Listed below are T cell receptor beta chains from one sample, sequenced in a study of Ad26.COV2.S vaccination and SARS-CoV-2 variants. The table came from immunoSEQ multiplex PCR; TCRdb's copy has only in-frame clones and leaves some out. The profile shows roughly 460,000 clones, about nine tenths of them singletons. The starting material was peripheral blood, obtained in a trial of Ad26.COV2.S vaccine versus placebo. These receptor sequences come from a person aged 18 to 65 who received the Ad26.COV2.S COVID-19 vaccine or a placebo. Each CDR3 is given without its conserved first and last residue.

j_call v_call cdr3_aa
TRBJ2-3 TRBV27 ASRALQRGDTQY
TRBJ2-7 TRBV6-5 ASRPGYSYEQY
TRBJ2-7 TRBV2 ASSLQGLAGTYEQY
TRBJ2-3 TRBV29-1 SVTRDRADTQY
TRBJ2-7 TRBV12-3/TRBV12-4 ASRGSGDEQY
TRBJ2-2 TRBV29-1 SVGAGELIGTGELF
TRBJ1-2 TRBV3-1/TRBV3-2 ASSQQGAHYGYT
TRBJ2-7 TRBV19 ASSRGFLYEQY
TRBJ2-7 TRBV19 ASSTQSRGYEQY
TRBJ1-4 TRBV18 ASSTNRGDGEKLF
TRBJ2-3 TRBV18 ASSPVRGHGYTDTQY
TRBJ1-1 TRBV5-1 ASSSRRGVNTEAF
TRBJ1-2 TRBV9 ASSVGTGGVLSGYT
TRBJ2-1 TRBV19 ATATSPNEQF
TRBJ2-7 TRBV28 ASSPLLGTAHYEQY
TRBJ2-1 TRBV7-9 ASRTSGTPNEQF
TRBJ1-2 TRBV11-2 ASSLVDTYGYT
TRBJ1-5 TRBV2 ASSVESEQPQH
TRBJ1-2 TRBV28 ASSLSSRKYYGYT
TRBJ2-2 TRBV5-4 ASRLRDRETGELF
TRBJ2-3 TRBV3-1/TRBV3-2 ASSHGPNPTDTQY
TRBJ1-3 TRBV9 ASSVEWRPVSGNTIY
TRBJ2-5 TRBV5-1 ASSLGDYSLETQY
TRBJ1-6 TRBV28 ASGLMPRPALH
TRBJ1-4 TRBV28 ASSQSGDDEKLF
TRBJ2-7 TRBV18 ASSPPSNEQY
TRBJ1-2 TRBV5-6 ASSLWGARHGYT
TRBJ1-1 TRBV5-5 ASSLEAMRGRHTEAF
TRBJ2-7 TRBV6-5 ASSSTGYEQY
TRBJ1-2 TRBV12-3/TRBV12-4 ASSDTEYYGYT
TRBJ1-6 TRBV28 ASKEDRARSPLH
TRBJ2-7 TRBV6-5 ASSRQGYEQY
TRBJ1-5 TRBV7-2 ASSPSSGGLNQPQH
TRBJ2-7 TRBV15 ATSRDKAARTGEQY
TRBJ1-1 TRBV4-2 ASSQRYSYTEAF
TRBJ2-3 TRBV19 ASSIRQGAATQY
TRBJ2-5 TRBV7-6 ASSPPVAGVTETQY
TRBJ2-1 TRBV7-9 ASSLQYNEQF
TRBJ1-1 TRBV6-5 ASALGGGMNTEAF
TRBJ1-1 TRBV6-6 ASSYSYRETEAF
TRBJ2-7 TRBV7-2 ASSLGGTGWDEQY
TRBJ2-7 TRBV11-1 ASSLGRGSYEQY
TRBJ1-6 TRBV5-1 ASSGGGTGTGNSPLH
TRBJ2-7 TRBV30 AWSKSGYEQY
TRBJ2-7 TRBV9 ASSPRQGSHEQY
TRBJ2-7 TRBV7-2 ASSPRDRGGWEQY
TRBJ2-3 TRBV3-1/TRBV3-2 ASSPRHPGVGGTDTQY
TRBJ1-2 TRBV5-1 ASSFHPPDYGYT
TRBJ1-4 TRBV4-1 ASRRGLLNEKLF
TRBJ1-1 TRBV11-2 ASSSARNTEAF
TRBJ1-2 TRBV15 ATGSRDTTNYGYT
TRBJ2-2 TRBV5-8 ASSLQAGTVKTGELF
TRBJ2-7 TRBV19 ASSPADRFAYEQY
TRBJ2-3 TRBV12-3/TRBV12-4 ASVGGNTDTQY
TRBJ2-1 TRBV2 ASSAGAAIYNEQF
TRBJ2-1 TRBV19 ASSIETSGVYNEQF
TRBJ1-5 TRBV28 ASSDSWRSGNQPQH
TRBJ2-7 TRBV27 ASSSAGVSYEQY